One and the same sample provided the 10 T cell receptor beta chains below, sequenced in a study of CD8+ T cells in alopecia areata. As to treatment: oral pan-JAK inhibitor, 5-10 mg twice daily. Sequencing relied on a cDNA template that was reverse transcribed from extracted RNA. The method was immunoSEQ multiplex PCR; TCRdb's version includes in-frame clones alone and lacks a portion of them. The sample gives around 270,000 clones, 58% of which show up once; under 2% is in the top ten. The specimen was CD4+ T cells sorted from blood, collected at week 24, from a patient treated with tofacitinib. The origin of the receptors is a human donor with alopecia areata.

This chain connects TRBV12-5 to TRBJ2-5; maybe TRBD2 (5 bases). CDR3 length equals 16 residues. CDR1 and CDR2 from the germline V gene are LGHNT and FRNRAP. Trimming took 0 bases from V and 7 from J, leaving 18 bases between them. The CDR3 loop reads CASGLVIDGAGATQYF. Written as DNA, the CDR3 is TGTGCTAGTGGTTTGGTAATTGACGGCGCGGGCGCGACCCAGTACTTC.

V gene TRBV7-2 combines with J gene TRBJ2-7; no clear D gene. Trimming pared 3 bases from V and 0 bases from J, leaving 9 bases between. Germline V gives CDR1 SGHTA, CDR2 FQGNSA. The CDR3 extends over 14 amino acids. The CDR3 spells CASSLSTSSYEQYF. DNA for the CDR3: TGTGCCAGCAGCTTGTCGACTTCCTCCTACGAGCAGTACTTC.

This chain uses TRBV13 with TRBJ2-1; D is possibly TRBD2 (5 bases). V was shortened by 3 bases and J by 2 bases, with 11 bases between the two germline ends. The germline V gene has CDR1 PRHDT and CDR2 FYEKMQ (reference sequence). The CDR3 is made up of 15 amino acids. CDR3: CASSLGSGTYNEQFF. CDR3 DNA: TGTGCCAGCAGCTTGGGGTCCGGGACCTACAATGAGCAGTTCTTC.

The rearrangement joins TRBV30 to TRBJ2-5; D possibly corresponds to TRBD1 (6 bases). The ends were cut back, 5 bases at V and 2 bases at J, with 18 bases in the middle. The CDR3 totals 15 residues. Germline V gene lookup returns CDR1 GTSNPN and CDR2 SVGIG (reference sequence). In nucleotides, the CDR3 is TGTGCCTGGTCTCCCGGACAGCCACGTCAAGAGACCCAGTACTTC. Its translation is CAWSPGQPRQETQYF.

The chain employs TRBV19 and TRBJ2-5, with D perhaps TRBD2 (6 bases). The germline CDR1 and CDR2 sequences are LNHDA and SQIVND (reference sequence). The germline V and J ends were trimmed by 0 bases and 4 bases, with 12 bases remaining between them. This CDR3 has 15 residues. The CDR3 region has the DNA TGTGCCAGTAGTATAGATCATGGGGGAGGAGAGACCCAGTACTTC. It encodes CASSIDHGGGETQYF.

This clone was observed a handful of times. The CDR3 is CASSQSGQGYEQYF. CDR3 nucleotide sequence: TGCGCCAGCAGCCAATCGGGACAGGGGTACGAGCAGTACTTC. The chain links TRBV4-1 to TRBJ2-7; 10 nucleotides agree with TRBD1. This CDR3 region has 14 residues. After removal of 2 bases from V and 4 bases from J, the junction contained 2 bases not matched to a gene. From germline, CDR1 is MGHRA and CDR2 YSYEKL.

This sequence joins TRBV4-1 and TRBJ2-2; the D is unclear. From germline, CDR1 is MGHRA and CDR2 YSYEKL. The ends were cut back, 4 bases at V and 2 bases at J, with 2 bases in the middle. This CDR3 spans 12 amino acids. Here the CDR3 reads CASSLNTGELFF. The CDR3 DNA is TGCGCCAGCAGCCTTAACACCGGGGAGCTGTTTTTT.

V is TRBV4-3 and J is TRBJ2-5; D not certain. CDR3 length equals 11 residues. CDR1 and CDR2 from the germline V gene are LGHNA and YSLEER. V lost 1 base and J lost 7, with 4 bases in between. DNA of the CDR3: TGCGCCAGCAGCCAAGGAGCGACCCAGTACTTC. Amino acids: CASSQGATQYF.

This clone showed up just a few times. The V call is TRBV20-1, the J call TRBJ1-1; D call uncertain. CDR1 and CDR2 from the germline V gene are DFQATT and SNEGSKA (reference sequence). The CDR3 has 11 residues. V shed 1 base and J shed 3 bases, with 3 bases lying between them. Here the CDR3 DNA reads TGCAGTGCTAGAGGGGACACTGAAGCTTTCTTT. This translates into CSARGDTEAFF.

The rearrangement links TRBV2 to TRBJ1-5; a possible D gene is TRBD1 (6 bases). This CDR3 spans 12 amino acids. The germline V and J ends were trimmed by 7 bases and 7 bases, with 11 bases remaining between them. CDR1 is SNHLY, CDR2 FYNNEI, per germline. Here the CDR3 reads CASMRGGQPQHF. The DNA for the CDR3 is TGTGCCAGCATGCGAGGGGGACAGCCCCAGCATTTT.